This T cell receptor (beta chain) came from a study of T cell repertoires in cytomegalovirus infection. Study-level information: Indications came from public TCR beta signatures; they pointed to CMV infection and to a matching HLA type.

Study-wide results and caveats: CMV carriers having the relevant HLA were flagged by cumulative public TCR beta family frequency. It was HLA-C-restricted CMV-specific TCR beta clonotypes that dominated the response ex vivo.

TCRdb re-called the reads with MiXCR, one entry per CDR3 protein. The data show fewer than 550,000 distinct CDR3 sequences, less than 30% seen once. The V end was cut by 0 bases, the J end by 0 bases, with 11 bases between. Germline assignment: CDR1 MNHEY and CDR2 SVGAGI. CDR3 length equals 16 residues. Of note for this clonotype: No antigen is known for it.

The material sequenced was PBMCs. This clonotype was obtained from a human donor in good health (CMV status not recorded). Some clones in this sample may be carry-over from other donors' samples. J is TRBJ1-1 and V is TRBV6-5; no definite D call. The CDR3: CASSYSSWTVNTEAFF. The DNA of the CDR3 is TGTGCCAGCAGTTACTCTTCGTGGACGGTGAACACTGAAGCTTTCTTT.